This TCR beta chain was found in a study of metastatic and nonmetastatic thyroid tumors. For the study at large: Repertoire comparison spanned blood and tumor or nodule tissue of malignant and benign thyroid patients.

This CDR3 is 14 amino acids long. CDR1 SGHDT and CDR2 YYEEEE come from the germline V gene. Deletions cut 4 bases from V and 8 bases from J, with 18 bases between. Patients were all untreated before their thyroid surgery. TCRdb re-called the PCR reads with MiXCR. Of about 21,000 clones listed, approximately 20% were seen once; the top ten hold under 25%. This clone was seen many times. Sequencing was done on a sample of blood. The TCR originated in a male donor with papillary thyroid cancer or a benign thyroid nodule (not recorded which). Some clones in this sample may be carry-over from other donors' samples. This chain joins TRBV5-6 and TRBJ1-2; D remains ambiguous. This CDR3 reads CASSPLGRSRGYTF. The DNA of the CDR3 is TGTGCCAGCAGCCCACTGGGCAGGAGTAGAGGCTACACCTTC.